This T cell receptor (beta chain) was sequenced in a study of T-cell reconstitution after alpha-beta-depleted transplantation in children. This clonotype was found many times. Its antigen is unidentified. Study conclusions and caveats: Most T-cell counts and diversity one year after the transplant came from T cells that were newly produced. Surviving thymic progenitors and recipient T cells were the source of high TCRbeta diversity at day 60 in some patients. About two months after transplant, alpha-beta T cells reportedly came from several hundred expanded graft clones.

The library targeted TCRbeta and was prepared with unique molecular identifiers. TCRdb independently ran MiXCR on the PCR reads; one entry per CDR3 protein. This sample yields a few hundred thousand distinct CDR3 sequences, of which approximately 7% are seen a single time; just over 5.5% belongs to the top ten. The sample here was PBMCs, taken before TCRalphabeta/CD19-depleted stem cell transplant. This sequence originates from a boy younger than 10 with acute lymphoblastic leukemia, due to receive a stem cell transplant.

CDR3 sequence reads: CSAGSTSGAYEQYF. In DNA, the CDR3 is TGCAGTGCCGGGTCGACTAGCGGAGCCTACGAGCAGTACTTC. This chain links TRBV20-1 with TRBJ2-7; 9 bases are a match to TRBD2. Germline V CDR1 and CDR2: DFQATT, SNEGSKA (reference sequence). This CDR3 region has 14 residues. J lost 2 bases, V lost 6 bases, and 8 bases had no gene match.